The next 16 T cell receptor beta chains were all read from a single sample in a study of blood T cells in healthy people across ages (dated by TCRdb to 2014 to 2015). The library was made by 5' RACE. Sequenced using an Illumina HiSeq 2500. A second PCR of roughly 6 to 11 cycles was run with a J-beta primer mix and a sample-barcoded 5' primer. TCRdb reran the public reads through fastp at Q25 and MiXCR, keeping productive beta chains. Identical CDR3 proteins give one entry, which carries the most common genes and DNA. Counted in this sample were about 540,000 distinct CDR3 sequences; approximately 25% of them appeared once. The ten biggest clones cover around 10% of the sample. In addition, the sample was reused for a study of T cells of mothers and their children.

Material: blood. These receptors all come from a boy younger than 18 in good health.

V is TRBV5-5 and J is TRBJ1-4; D possibly corresponds to TRBD1 (5 bases). Germline CDR1 SGHKS, CDR2 YYEKEE (reference sequence). Trimming shortened V by 1 base and J by 6 bases, and 10 bases separated the two germline ends. The CDR3 extends over 14 amino acids. The CDR3 loop is CASSLKMTDEKLFF. CDR3 nucleotides: TGTGCCAGCAGCTTGAAGATGACAGATGAAAAACTGTTTTTT. Drawing the rest from reference TRBV5-5 and TRBJ1-4, the complete variable domain is DAGVTQSPTHLIKTRGQQVTLRCSPISGHKSVSWYQQVLGQGPQFIFQYYEKEERGRGNFPDRFSARQFPNYSSELNVNALLLGDSALYLCASSLKMTDEKLFFGSGTQLSVL.

This clonotype was observed a handful of times. The chain recombines TRBV4-3 with TRBJ2-5, with D maybe TRBD2 (5 bases). TRBJ2-7 matches the DNA end more closely, so the J call is doubtful. Looked up from germline, CDR1 is LGHNA and CDR2 is YSLEER. The CDR3 runs 17 residues. CDR3 bases: TGCGCCAGCAGCCAAGGCGTTAATGTTGGACTTTCTTACGAGCAGTACTTC. Its protein is CASSQGVNVGLSYEQYF.

This clonotype was counted only a few times. J is TRBJ2-3 and V is TRBV7-2, with TRBD2 identical over 7 bases. V shed 0 bases, J shed 4 bases, and the junction held 7 bases outside the gene matches. Germline V lookup: CDR1 SGHTA, CDR2 FQGNSA. The CDR3 contains 16 residues. CDR3 sequence (DNA): TGTGCCAGCAGCTTAGCGCGGGGGAATGACGCAGATACGCAGTATTTT. Protein product: CASSLARGNDADTQYF.

This clonotype was detected a few times. The rearrangement uses TRBV11-2 and TRBJ2-7; a possible D gene is TRBD2 (5 bases). Trimming stripped 1 base from V and 3 bases from J, with 16 bases between. The germline gives CDR1 SGHAT, CDR2 FQNNGV. The CDR3 has 16 amino acids. The CDR3 bases are TGTGCCAGCAGCTTAGTAGGCCAGGTCGGGATCTACGAGCAGTACTTC. Amino acids: CASSLVGQVGIYEQYF.

The chain employs TRBV7-9 and TRBJ2-1; TRBD1 aligns across 7 bases. V dropped 1 base and J dropped 10; count of bases not matched to a gene: 4. CDR1 and CDR2 from the germline V gene are SEHNR and FQNEAQ (reference sequence). CDR3 length equals 13 residues. The CDR3 protein is CASSLGQGGEQFF. For the CDR3, the DNA is TGTGCCAGCAGCTTAGGACAGGGTGGGGAGCAGTTCTTC.

This clonotype appeared a single time. The rearrangement links TRBV6-6 to TRBJ2-3, with 7 bases identical to TRBD2. V gave up 4 bases and J gave up 6 bases; unmatched junction bases: 10. From germline, CDR1 is MNHNY and CDR2 SVGAGI (reference sequence). The CDR3 is made up of 15 amino acids. The CDR3 sequence: CASSSTGVGGDTQYF. In nucleotides, the CDR3 is TGTGCCAGCAGTTCCACCGGGGTGGGGGGGGATACGCAGTATTTT.

The J gene is TRBJ1-1, the V gene TRBV5-1, with D maybe TRBD1 (5 bases). Trimming took 0 bases from V and 6 from J, leaving 15 bases between them. Germline V gene sequence: CDR1 SGHRS, CDR2 YFSETQ. CDR3 size: 15 residues. This CDR3 is CASSLEGGGAAEAFF. The CDR3 region has the DNA TGCGCCAGCAGCTTGGAAGGCGGAGGGGCGGCTGAAGCTTTCTTT. Full variable domain (rest looked up from reference TRBV5-1 and TRBJ1-1): KAGVTQTPRYLIKTRGQQVTLSCSPISGHRSVSWYQQTPGQGLQFLFEYFSETQRNKGNFPGRFSGRQFSNSRSEMNVSTLELGDSALYLCASSLEGGGAAEAFFGQGTRLTVV.

This clonotype was counted only a few times. The chain couples TRBV11-1 to TRBJ2-5, with 15 positions matching TRBD2. The end of the DNA aligns better with TRBJ2-1, so the J call may be wrong. CDR3 length equals 20 residues. Germline CDR1 reads SGHAT; CDR2 reads FQDESV (reference sequence). CDR3 DNA sequence: TGTGCCAGCAGCCACGCTTCGGGACTAGCGGGAGGCCTCGTTTTTAATGAGCAGTTCTTC. As protein: CASSHASGLAGGLVFNEQFF.

There are a few counts of this clonotype. The V call is TRBV7-2, the J call TRBJ2-3; D is unclear. Germline V gene lookup returns CDR1 SGHTA and CDR2 FQGNSA. V lost 2 bases to trimming and J lost 3 bases, with 3 bases between them. This CDR3 spans 12 amino acids. CDR3 sequence (DNA): TGTGCCAGCAGCTTAATGACAGATACGCAGTATTTT. Residues: CASSLMTDTQYF.

This clonotype turned up a few times. The chain has TRBV28 and TRBJ2-3; TRBD2 might be the D (6 bases). Trimming stripped 3 bases from V and 0 bases from J, with 13 bases between. The CDR3 is 16 amino acids. The V gene's germline CDR1 is MDHEN and CDR2 SYDVKM. For the CDR3, the DNA is TGTGCCAGCAGTTTTAAGCTTCGGGGGAGCACAGATACGCAGTATTTT. It translates to CASSFKLRGSTDTQYF.

This clonotype was observed a single time. The chain joins TRBV20-1 to TRBJ2-7, with 8 nucleotides matching TRBD2. This CDR3 comprises 14 residues. V lost 5 bases to trimming and J lost 0 bases; unmatched junction nucleotides: 6. Looked up from germline, CDR1 is DFQATT and CDR2 is SNEGSKA (reference sequence). The CDR3 DNA sequence: TGCAGTGCTTGCGGGGGGCGACACTCCTACGAGCAGTACTTC. Encoded protein: CSACGGRHSYEQYF.

This clonotype has only a few counts. At one boundary the junction diverges from the germline segment, which might be a read error. V usage is TRBV28 and J usage is TRBJ1-1; D unresolved. CDR3 length: 16 residues. The germline gives CDR1 MDHEN, CDR2 SYDVKM. The CDR3 region has the DNA TGTGCCAGCAGTTTGACGGCAGAATCTCAAAACACTGAACCTTTCTTT. Protein sequence: CASSLTAESQNTEPFF.

This clonotype was picked up a small number of times. The rearrangement uses TRBV4-3 and TRBJ2-3; 11 nucleotides line up with TRBD1. The CDR3 length is 14 residues. The ends lost 4 bases at V and 7 bases at J; junction bases unmatched: 4. Germline-derived CDR1 and CDR2 are LGHNA and YSLEER. The CDR3: CASSLGTGGNTQYF. The CDR3 bases are TGCGCCAGCAGCCTCGGGACAGGGGGGAATACGCAGTATTTT.

This clonotype was recorded a few times. V is TRBV15 and J is TRBJ1-3; TRBD1 matches at 7 bases. The germline CDR1 and CDR2 sequences are LNHNV and YYDKDF (reference sequence). The V gene end was trimmed by 8 bases and the J gene end by 2 bases; junction bases not matched to a gene: 9. The CDR3 covers 15 residues. The CDR3, as DNA: TGTGCCACCTCTAGAACAGGGGAACCTGGAAACACCATATATTTT. It specifies CATSRTGEPGNTIYF.

The chain is built from TRBV20-1 and TRBJ2-3; 13 positions match TRBD2. This CDR3 is built from 20 residues. Trimming took 1 base from V and 2 from J; bases not matched to a gene: 15. CDR1 is DFQATT and CDR2 is SNEGSKA in the germline V gene (reference sequence). In DNA form, the CDR3 reads TGCAGTGCTAGAGCGGCCTCTAATGGACTAGCGGGAGCCCCCACAGATACGCAGTATTTT. It codes for CSARAASNGLAGAPTDTQYF.

The chain uses TRBV7-2 and TRBJ2-2, with a possible D match to TRBD2 (7 bases). Germline CDR1 SGHTA, CDR2 FQGNSA. The ends were cut back, 3 bases at V and 4 bases at J, with 12 bases in the middle. CDR3 length: 15 residues. The CDR3 loop reads CASSLGGAVTGELFF. The CDR3 region has the DNA TGTGCCAGCAGCTTGGGGGGGGCGGTCACCGGGGAGCTGTTTTTT.